The clone carrying this TCR beta chain was seen ten or more times. As yet, its antigen is unknown. Quantitative barcoded 5'-RACE was used to prepare TCR beta libraries. MiXCR, run by TCRdb on the 5' RACE reads, gives a single entry per CDR3 protein. The top ten clones hold about 6.8% of a sample with some 250,000 distinct CDR3 sequences, around 10% of them seen once. V dropped 5 bases and J dropped 7 bases, with 12 bases sitting between them. CDR3 length equals 12 residues. This specimen belongs to a study of CD8 T cells in ankylosing spondylitis. General study findings and limits: Disease-linked clones, CD8+, were relatively rare in peripheral blood. Matched synovial fluid from ankylosing spondylitis patients was reported to be enriched for disease-linked clones.

This TCR was sampled from a male donor with ankylosing spondylitis or in good health (not recorded which). The chain employs TRBV12-3 or TRBV12-4 and TRBJ2-7, with a weak D call TRBD1 (6 bases). Source material: blood, either unsorted or a sorted T cell fraction (not recorded which). The CDR3, as DNA: TGTGCCAGCAGTGCCGCCGACAGGGAGCAGTACTTC. It codes for CASSAADREQYF.